The rows below give T cell receptor beta chains drawn from one sample of a study of T-cell reconstitution after alpha-beta-depleted transplantation in children. TCRdb independently ran MiXCR on the PCR reads; one entry per CDR3 protein. The sample has about 690,000 distinct CDR3 sequences; approximately 16% are singletons. The material sequenced was PBMCs from the stem cell graft donor, taken from the stem cell graft. Every receptor here comes from a human donor who donated a stem cell graft to a child with acute myeloid leukemia. The conserved cysteine and the conserved F or W are not part of the CDR3 here. Clone size is given for some rows only: seen once, a few or many times, or a class if the clone is expanded.

clone_size j_call v_call cdr3_length cdr3_aa
many TRBJ1-2 TRBV5-7 12 ASSSTGDNHGYT
few TRBJ2-5 TRBV4-1 14 ASSQGQGDWGETQY
. TRBJ1-6 TRBV25-1 11 ASSEFGNSPLH
many TRBJ2-2 TRBV7-9 14 ASSYGQGFTTGELF
. TRBJ1-6 TRBV4-2 13 ASSQTRTGNSPLH
. TRBJ2-7 TRBV15 15 ATSRDNRGPSSYEQY
many TRBJ1-1 TRBV6-5 11 ASSYSGQGTAF
. TRBJ2-2 TRBV29-1 14 SVEAWGPTNTGELF
many TRBJ1-6 TRBV20-1 10 SASRYNSPLH
few TRBJ2-1 TRBV5-5 13 ASSPTAHTGSEQF